The 4 T cell receptor beta chains below were found in one sample sequenced in a study of blood T cells in healthy people across ages. Through a sample-barcoded 5' primer and a J-beta primer mix, a second PCR was run for 7 to 11 cycles. TCRdb re-called the 5' RACE reads with MiXCR, one entry per CDR3 protein. The data contain about 560,000 distinct CDR3 sequences, 25% to 35% of them singletons. These data are also associated with another study on T cells of mothers and their children.

Sequencing was done on a sample of blood. The receptors stem from a boy aged 2 to 10 in good health.

This clonotype was seen a handful of times. The genes are TRBV10-3 and TRBJ1-4, with D unresolved. V was trimmed by 2 bases and J by 7 bases, leaving 14 bases between them. The germline gives CDR1 ENHRY, CDR2 SYGVKD. The CDR3 runs to 15 residues. The CDR3 here is CAISEREGGGEKLFF. The CDR3, as DNA: TGTGCCATCAGTGAGCGGGAAGGAGGAGGTGAAAAACTGTTTTTT.

This clonotype has only a few counts. J is TRBJ2-4 and V is TRBV6-5; no firm D call. The CDR3 runs to 15 residues. The germline V and J ends were trimmed by 2 bases and 10 bases, with 18 bases remaining between them. Per germline, CDR1 MNHEY and CDR2 SVGAGI. The CDR3 loop reads CASSYITQSHRIQYF. The CDR3 DNA reads TGTGCCAGCAGTTACATCACGCAGTCCCATAGGATTCAGTACTTC.

This clonotype was counted a few times. The chain has TRBV12-3 or TRBV12-4 and TRBJ2-7, with 9 bases lining up with TRBD1. Germline trimming cut 6 bases from V and 8 bases from J; bases unmatched to any gene: 11. There are 14 residues in the CDR3. CDR3: CASRSGTGSGKQYF. CDR3 nucleotides: TGTGCCAGCAGATCCGGGACAGGGTCCGGTAAGCAGTACTTC.

This clonotype was counted between two and nine times. The chain employs TRBV21-1 and TRBJ2-7; the table's D call TRBD1 went unverified against the DNA. TRBV21-1 constitutes a pseudogene. This CDR3 comprises 15 residues. The CDR3 sequence: CASSKTSPQGYEQYF. As DNA, the CDR3 is TGTGCCAGCAGCAAAACCTCTCCACAGGGCTACGAGCAGTACTTC.